This T cell receptor beta chain was sequenced in a study of blood T cell repertoires in COVID-19 (TCRdb year 2020). With respect to the entire study: Samples covering the acute and convalescent phases of COVID-19 were provided by collaborators in the United States, Italy and Spain. The material from the prospective study consisted of cDNA or gDNA derived from T cells, B-cell-depleted T cells, or PBMCs. The dataset comprised deeply sampled blood TCRbeta repertoires from subjects exposed to, actively infected with, or recovered from COVID-19. The repertoires were released in a freely available public database intended as a resource for research on the immune response to SARS-CoV-2. Samples were obtained from the ongoing ImmuneRACE study (first 160 participants) and from about 1,300 subjects provided by 6 global collaborators. Nearly every sample came with metadata listing a de-identified subject ID, COVID-19 status, age in years and sex. Where HLA class I and class II types were available, the types were taken from metadata supplied by the sample provider, not from assay-based typing.

Overall results and qualifications from the work: The amount of clinical and demographic metadata varied by source and participant and was provided uncurated.

In the prospective study, participants were roughly 18 to 100 years old, resided in 24 geographic areas of the United States, and were enrolled through a virtual design. In the prospective study, cohorts were assigned on the basis of participant-reported clinical history obtained from a screening survey and a study questionnaire. ImmuneRACE Cohort 3 recovered participants were defined by two consecutive negative NP/OP PCR tests, healthcare professional clearance, or symptom resolution. In the prospective study, whole blood, serum and a nasopharyngeal or oropharyngeal swab were collected from each participant by mobile phlebotomists. Prospective study participants could optionally give additional blood draws and questionnaires over a roughly two-month period. Before DNA extraction, blood samples from the prospective study were shipped at room temperature or frozen. This clone was observed a few times. Which antigen it targets is not known. Base qualities were left out, and no much larger clone turns up one base away.

TCRbeta CDR3 regions were amplified from genomic DNA by means of the immunoSEQ Assay, a bias-controlled multiplex PCR. As for how the authors treated the data: The number of nucleated cells in each sample was estimated by amplification of reference gene primers within the assay. Sequence reads were collapsed and filtered to measure the absolute abundance of every unique TCRbeta CDR3 rearrangement. For each sample, productive Simpson clonality was calculated as the square root of Simpson's diversity index over productive rearrangements. TCRdb carries this immuneACCESS record with in-frame sequences only. Its versions omit some clonotypes, under half of them owing to an unresolved V gene in the studies checked, with the rest unexplained. The DNA gave D and trimming, while V, J and clone size come from that table. The sample table holds about 320,000 clones, of which 87% were seen once. 4.5% to 7% of the sample goes to the ten largest clones.

Per the germline V gene, KGHSH is the CDR1 and LQKENI is the CDR2. The CDR3 numbers 17 residues from cysteine through phenylalanine. CDR3 DNA only is kept here, 51 bases in frame from base 1. V drops 3 bases and J drops 0 bases, leaving 12 bases in between. The rearranged segments are TRBV18 and TRBJ1-6; a tentative D match to TRBD1 spans 5 bases. The sequence was obtained from a woman in her 30s who had recovered from COVID-19. The specimen was PBMCs or T cells enriched from blood (not recorded which). The nucleotide sequence reads as follows: TGTGCCAGCTCACCTCGACAGACCAGCTCCTATAATTCACCCCTCCACTTT. It is translated as CASSPRQTSSYNSPLHF.